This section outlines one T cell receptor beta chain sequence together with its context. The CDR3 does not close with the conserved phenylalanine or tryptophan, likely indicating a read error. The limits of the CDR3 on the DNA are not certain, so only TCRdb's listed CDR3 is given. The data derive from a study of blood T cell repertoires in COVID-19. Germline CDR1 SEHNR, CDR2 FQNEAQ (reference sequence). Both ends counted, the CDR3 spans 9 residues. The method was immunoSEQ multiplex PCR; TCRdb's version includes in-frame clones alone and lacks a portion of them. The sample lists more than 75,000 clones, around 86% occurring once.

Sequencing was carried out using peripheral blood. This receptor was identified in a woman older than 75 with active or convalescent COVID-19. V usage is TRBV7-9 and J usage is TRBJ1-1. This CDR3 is CASRSVRLR.